This paragraph reports one TCR beta chain. This clonotype was seen more than once but under ten times. This receptor's antigen is unknown. No much larger clonotype is one base removed from it; base qualities were not supplied. Libraries were built with PCR. DNA from cultured CD4+ T cells underwent TCR sequencing with the Oncomine TCR Beta short-read assay at the Johns Hopkins FTIC core. Genomic DNA was extracted from the cultured CD4+ T cells with the QIAamp micro DNA kit. The Oncomine TCR Beta libraries from cultured CD4+ T cells were pooled using unique dual indexes and then sequenced on an Illumina iSeq 100. The authors' analysis ran thus. Non-productive sequences were filtered out, and CDR3s that did not start with C, did not end with F or W, or were shorter than 7 amino acids were discarded. Antigen-specific clonotypes were identified using the MANAFEST web application through comparison of peptide-stimulated wells with reference and other culture wells. For a clone to be called positive, the clone needed an FDR below 0.05, an odds ratio above 5, and a productive frequency above 0.1% in at least two of three replicate wells. Clonotypes that were significantly expanded in both SARS-CoV-2 spike wells and at least one common cold coronavirus spike condition were defined as cross-reactive. CDR3 homology was assessed with Levenshtein distances (stringdist) and unrooted phylogenetic trees (ape) in R version 3.6.1. TCRdb reprocessing: public reads trimmed at Q25 with fastp, clones called with MiXCR, in-frame beta chains kept. Each record represents a unique CDR3 protein, reported with the most common genes and DNA among its rows. TCRdb's processing, not the study's, gives the V and J calls here. This sample holds over 15,000 distinct CDR3 sequences; roughly 50% were observed only once. The ten biggest clones cover 2.5% to 3.5% of the sample.

From the germline V gene (reference sequence), CDR1 is SGHNT and CDR2 is YYREEE. Cut back by 4 bases and 1 base, the V and J ends lie 11 bases apart. The CDR3, from cysteine to phenylalanine, totals 14 residues. Only CDR3 DNA is held: 42 bases, read in frame from base 1. The data were taken from a study of vaccination and CD4 T cells after COVID-19 (dated by TCRdb to between 2020 and 2023). Background for the entire study: Convalescent patients had a positive SARS-CoV-2 result on nasal swab PCR, and of these patients, several had mild disease and one had severe disease. In the convalescent cohort there were six males and four females, among whom were two Hispanic individuals, seven Caucasians, two Asians and one multiracial person. In fewer than 12 COVID-19 convalescent patients and a few infection-naive healthy vaccine recipients, researchers compared the spike-specific CD4+ TCR repertoire from before mRNA vaccination with the repertoire from after. Post-COVID blood samples were collected from convalescent patients a median of roughly 100 days after diagnosis, with a range of about 30 to 161 days. Culture stimuli were overlapping spike peptide pools from SARS-CoV-2 and from the common cold coronaviruses HCoV-NL63, HCoV-OC43 and HCoV-229E. In control cultures, a CEFX viral epitope pool was used as positive control, an HIV-1 Nef peptide pool was used as negative control, or no peptide was added. Each participant got two doses of either the Pfizer-BioNTech BNT162b2 vaccine (n=8) or the Moderna mRNA-1273 vaccine (n=2). Post-vaccine blood samples were collected a median of around 2.5 months after the second vaccine dose, ranging from about 13 to 250 days.

The full study reports these points: In convalescent patients, nearly all vaccine-specific clones (304 of 307) were found to be mono-reactive for SARS-CoV-2 spike rather than cross-reactive with common cold coronaviruses. Only a relatively small number of convalescent patients were included in the study, and early timepoints following natural infection were not analyzed. In convalescent patients, a median around 90% of post-vaccine SARS-CoV-2-reactive clones were detected only after vaccination, suggesting vaccine-specific priming. Although the median number of SARS-CoV-2-reactive clonotypes went up from around 20 after infection to 30 to 45 after vaccination, the increase was not significant.

The label giving this sample's treatment or condition can be read as: roughly nine-day PBMC culture with coronavirus spike peptide pools or control peptides (ViraFEST assay). The study used the ViraFEST assay, which expanded antigen-specific T cells with peptide pools and then identified expanded clonotypes by TCR sequencing. The positive SARS-CoV-2 PCR tests of the convalescent patients were dated from March to December 2020, before the Alpha, Beta and Delta variants emerged in the United States. About 2 million PBMCs per well were cultured in IMDM with roughly 5% human AB serum and 8 to 10 IU/ml IL-2, plus 10 ug/ml peptide pools. Half of the culture medium was replaced with fresh IL-2-containing medium on days 3 and 7. After 10 days of culture, CD4+ T cells were isolated by negative selection with the EasySep CD4+ T cell isolation kit. PBMCs were separated from whole blood using Ficoll-Paque Plus gradient centrifugation and then either used fresh or cryopreserved at -140C. Culture conditions were generally each tested in triplicate wells.

The clonotype originates from a human donor who had recovered from COVID-19. The rearrangement joined TRBV5-4 to TRBJ1-1, with no confident D gene call. The sample was CD4+ T cells from blood, cultured in vitro, taken after SARS-CoV-2 vaccination. The DNA reads as follows: TGTGCCAGCAGCCGCCCGACGGGGAACACTGAAGCTTTCTTT. Its amino acids are CASSRPTGNTEAFF. The variable domain in full, with residues beyond the CDR3 obtained from the reference TRBV5-4 and TRBJ1-1 genes, is ETGVTQSPTHLIKTRGQQVTLRCSSQSGHNTVSWYQQALGQGPQFIFQYYREEENGRGNFPPRFSGLQFPNYSSELNVNALELDDSALYLCASSRPTGNTEAFFGQGTRLTVV.